These 3 T cell receptor beta chains came from one sample sequenced in a study of long-term antiretroviral therapy in people with HIV. Investigators performed immunoSEQ version v3.0 at survey level. The protocol was immunoSEQ multiplex PCR, while the TCRdb copy is restricted to in-frame clones and leaves out a portion. The repertoire holds around 17,000 clones, with around 96% as singletons. Material: unsorted PBMCs, obtained 10 to 13 years after starting antiretroviral therapy. These receptors originate from a man aged 30 to 39 with HIV.

The chain uses TRBV9 and TRBJ2-2, with 12 bases identical to TRBD2. Losses at the gene ends were 2 bases for V and 2 bases for J; bases not matched to a gene: 13. The CDR3 loop spans 20 amino acids. Germline assignment: CDR1 SGDLS and CDR2 YYNGEE. The chain's CDR3 is CASSVFRTSGDLLNTGELFF. CDR3 nucleotides: TGTGCCAGCAGCGTTTTTAGGACTAGCGGGGACCTGCTAAACACCGGGGAGCTGTTTTTT.

V gene TRBV5-8 combines with J gene TRBJ2-7; TRBD1 aligns across 8 bases. Trimming cost V 4 bases and J 4 bases; bases outside gene matches: 1. The germline CDR1 and CDR2 sequences are SGHTS and YDEGEE. This CDR3 is built from 12 residues. The CDR3 DNA reads as TGTGCCAGCAGCCGGACAGGGTACGAGCAGTACGTC. Residues: CASSRTGYEQYV.

The rearrangement uses TRBV5-1 and TRBJ2-1; TRBD2 matches 14 bases. The CDR3 has 18 residues. Germline CDR1 SGHRS, CDR2 YFSETQ. With V trimmed by 0 bases and J by 3 bases, 5 bases remained unmatched. The CDR3 DNA is TGCGCCAGCAGCTTGGGACTAGCGGGGGGGGTTTTCTACAATGAGCAGTTCTTC. Protein sequence: CASSLGLAGGVFYNEQFF.